The rows below give T cell receptor beta chains drawn from one sample of a study of regulatory T cells in long-lasting Graves disease. Each CDR3 protein is one row after TCRdb ran MiXCR on the multiplex PCR reads. Of 350,000 to 450,000 distinct CDR3 sequences listed, approximately 15% are singletons. This sample also appeared in a second study, on T cells in Graves' hyperthyroidism and ophthalmopathy.

Sample: peripheral blood mononuclear cells (PBMCs), taken at new diagnosis, from a patient treated with antithyroid drugs. The origin of the receptors is a man aged 35 to 55 with Graves disease. Each CDR3 is given with its conserved first and last residue. A D gene is named only where the DNA matches it firmly. Expanded clones are given a class, and other clones once, few, many or no size at all.

abundance	j_gene	v_gene	d_gene	CDR3nt	CDR3aa
many	TRBJ2-7	TRBV12-3/TRBV12-4	TRBD1	TGTGCCAGCAGTACGACAGGGGGCGGTTCGTACGAGCAGTACTTC	CASSTTGGGSYEQYF
many	TRBJ1-1	TRBV7-3	-	TGTGCCAGCAGCCCGTACAGGGAAGCTGAAGCTTTCTTT	CASSPYREAEAFF
-	TRBJ1-5	TRBV4-1	-	TGCGCCAGCAGCCAAGTTTGGGGGGGAAACAATCAGCCCCAGCATTTT	CASSQVWGGNNQPQHF
few	TRBJ2-4	TRBV3-1	-	TGTGCCAGCAGCCGGAAAGGGGGAAACATTCAGTACTTC	CASSRKGGNIQYF
many	TRBJ2-3	TRBV6-1	TRBD2	TGTGCCAGCAGCGCAAAGACGACTAGCGGGGGCGCAGATACGCAGTATTTT	CASSAKTTSGGADTQYF
-	TRBJ2-3	TRBV4-3	TRBD1	TGCGCCAGCAGACAGGACAGGGGCACAGATACGCAGTATTTT	CASRQDRGTDTQYF
-	TRBJ1-5	TRBV28	TRBD1	TGTGCCAGCAGTTTACTGTCAGGGGGAAGACAGCCCCAGCATTTT	CASSLLSGGRQPQHF
many	TRBJ2-7	TRBV5-1	-	TGCGCCAGCAGCTTGGATCCCCGCAGCTACGAGCAGTACTTC	CASSLDPRSYEQYF
once	TRBJ1-4	TRBV30	-	TGTGCCTGGACAGGGAGGAGTGAAAAACTGTTTTTT	CAWTGRSEKLFF
many	TRBJ2-1	TRBV5-1	-	TGCGCCAGCAGCTTCTTAGGACGAGACAATGAGCAGTTCTTC	CASSFLGRDNEQFF
few	TRBJ1-5	TRBV10-3	-	TGTGCCATCAGTGAGTCTAGAGACAATCAGCCCCAGCATTTT	CAISESRDNQPQHF
many	TRBJ2-3	TRBV24-1	-	TGTGCCACCAGTGATTCCCGATCAGATACGCAGTATTTT	CATSDSRSDTQYF
many	TRBJ2-5	TRBV20-1	-	TGCAGTGCTTCTCCTCGGACAGACCAAGAGACCCAGTACTTC	CSASPRTDQETQYF
-	TRBJ2-5	TRBV7-2	TRBD2	TGTGCCAGCAAACCGAGCGGGGGGTTGGAGACCCAGTACTTC	CASKPSGGLETQYF
many	TRBJ2-3	TRBV6-2/TRBV6-3	-	TGTGCCAGCAGTCCACGTCAAGATACGCAGTATTTT	CASSPRQDTQYF
few	TRBJ1-2	TRBV5-1	-	TGTGCCAGCAGCTGGGGAGGAACAGGGAGCTATGGCTACACCTTC	CASSWGGTGSYGYTF
many	TRBJ2-7	TRBV5-1	-	TGCGCCAGCAGCTTGGGTATAGGCCCCTACGAGCAGTACTTC	CASSLGIGPYEQYF
-	TRBJ1-5	TRBV6-1	TRBD1	TGTGCCAGCAGCAACAGGGGCGGCCCCCAGCATTTT	CASSNRGGPQHF
-	TRBJ2-7	TRBV12-3/TRBV12-4	-	TGTGCCAGCAGCCGGGACGTACGCTACGAGCAGTACTTC	CASSRDVRYEQYF
once	TRBJ2-3	TRBV28	-	TGTGCCAGCAGTTGGCGGCCGGGGGGCGGGGGCACAGATACGCAGTATTTT	CASSWRPGGGGTDTQYF
-	TRBJ1-5	TRBV6-1	TRBD1	TGTGCCAGCAGAACCGGGACAGGGACGATTCCCCAGCATTTT	CASRTGTGTIPQHF
-	TRBJ2-5	TRBV18	-	TGTGCCAGCTCACGGGCAATCCAAGAGACCCAGTACTTC	CASSRAIQETQYF
many	TRBJ1-1	TRBV7-3	-	TGCGCCAGCAGCTGGGGTGGGAACACTGAAGCTTTCTTT	CASSWGGNTEAFF
many	TRBJ1-2	TRBV7-8	-	TGTGCCAGCAGCTCGGACATATTCTATGGCTACACCTTC	CASSSDIFYGYTF
many	TRBJ1-2	TRBV28	-	TGTGCCAGCGGGGGGTCTAACTATGGCTACACCTTC	CASGGSNYGYTF
many	TRBJ2-7	TRBV11-2	-	TGTGCCAGCAGCTTAGACTGGGTAGTGGACGAGCAGTACTTC	CASSLDWVVDEQYF
many	TRBJ2-1	TRBV11-2	TRBD2	TGTGCCAGCAGCACCAGGACTAGCGGGGGAGAAAAGTTCTTC	CASSTRTSGGEKFF
many	TRBJ2-1	TRBV30	TRBD2	TGTGCCTGGAGTGTAGGGAGGGGCTCCTACAATGAGCAGTTCTTC	CAWSVGRGSYNEQFF
many	TRBJ2-7	TRBV28	-	TGTGCCAGCAGTCCGCCGGCGCAGGCCTACGAGCAGTACTTC	CASSPPAQAYEQYF
-	TRBJ1-5	TRBV6-1	-	TGTGCCAGCAGTACACAGGCTGCCCAGCCCCAGCATTTT	CASSTQAAQPQHF
-	TRBJ1-1	TRBV30	-	TGTGCCTTGGACGTGGGACATGGCACTGAAGCTTTCTTT	CALDVGHGTEAFF
-	TRBJ2-1	TRBV27	-	TGTGCCAGCAGTTCAGGCAGTCGGAGCCAGTTCTTC	CASSSGSRSQFF
many	TRBJ1-1	TRBV30	TRBD1	TGTGCCTGGGAGGGACAGGGGAACACTGAAGCTTTCTTT	CAWEGQGNTEAFF
many	TRBJ2-1	TRBV27	-	TGTGCCAGCAGTTTAAGAGTTCGGGAGTTCCTCAACAATGAGCAGTTCTTC	CASSLRVREFLNNEQFF
many	TRBJ1-4	TRBV13	-	TGTGCCAGCAGCTTAATATCCCGCGGGGGAAAACTGTTTTTT	CASSLISRGGKLFF
-	TRBJ2-1	TRBV30	TRBD2	TGTGCCTGGAGTGTGCCCGGGAGGGCGGGGGGATACAATGAGCAGTTCTTC	CAWSVPGRAGGYNEQFF
many	TRBJ2-3	TRBV7-2	-	TGTGCCAGCAGAAAGGAGGCCGGAGGCACAGATACGCAGTATTTT	CASRKEAGGTDTQYF
many	TRBJ2-7	TRBV5-1	-	TGCGCCAGCAGCTTGGAACAGAGAGGGTCCGAGCAGTACTTC	CASSLEQRGSEQYF
many	TRBJ1-2	TRBV10-3	TRBD1	TGTGCCATCAGTCGGGACAGAAGTAACTATGGCTACACCTTC	CAISRDRSNYGYTF
many	TRBJ2-1	TRBV2	TRBD1	TGTGCCAGCAGGGACTTGGACAGGGGGCGCGATGAGCAGTTCTTC	CASRDLDRGRDEQFF
-	TRBJ2-3	TRBV18	-	TGTGCCAGCTCATCCGACCCCAGACTCGACACAGATACGCAGTATTTT	CASSSDPRLDTDTQYF
many	TRBJ1-2	TRBV20-1	-	TGCAGTGCTAGAGTCGTCAATGGCTACACCTTC	CSARVVNGYTF
-	TRBJ1-4	TRBV4-1	-	TGCGCCAGCAGCCAAGAACTGCCCAATCGGGTGTTTTTT	CASSQELPNRVFF
many	TRBJ1-6	TRBV30	-	TGTGCCTGGAGCTGGTCAGCAAATTCACCCCTCCACTTT	CAWSWSANSPLHF
many	TRBJ2-5	TRBV7-9	TRBD1	TGTGCCAGCAGCTTGACAGGGCATCGAGAGACCCAGTACTTC	CASSLTGHRETQYF
many	TRBJ1-2	TRBV18	-	TGTGCCAGCTCCCCATCGGCAACTAACTATGGCTACACCTTC	CASSPSATNYGYTF
many	TRBJ2-2	TRBV5-1	TRBD1	TGCGCCAGCAGCTTACAGGGGGCCGGGGAGCTGTTTTTT	CASSLQGAGELFF
-	TRBJ2-5	TRBV5-1	-	TGCGCCAGCTACCCCCAGGGCCAAGAGACCCAGTACTTC	CASYPQGQETQYF
many	TRBJ2-7	TRBV20-1	TRBD1	TGCAGTGCTAGATTCACAGGGGACGAGCAGTACTTC	CSARFTGDEQYF
-	TRBJ2-7	TRBV20-1	-	TGCAGTGCTAGAGTTTCTGGCTGCGAGCAGTACTTC	CSARVSGCEQYF
many	TRBJ1-3	TRBV12-3/TRBV12-4	TRBD1	TGTGCCAGCAGCAACAGGGGGCTTCGCTCTGGAAACACCATATATTTT	CASSNRGLRSGNTIYF
-	TRBJ2-1	TRBV3-1	-	TGTGCCAGCAGCCAGGACAGACCCTACAATGAGCAGTTCTTC	CASSQDRPYNEQFF
many	TRBJ2-7	TRBV30	TRBD1	TGTGCCTGGGAGGGGGACAGAGAGGAGCAGTACTTC	CAWEGDREEQYF
many	TRBJ2-5	TRBV18	-	TGTGCCAGCTCACCACAAAGGATGAGTCAAGAGACCCAGTACTTC	CASSPQRMSQETQYF
few	TRBJ1-2	TRBV10-3	-	TGTGCCCTCAGGGGTGGAGGAATCGGCTATGGCTACACCTTC	CALRGGGIGYGYTF
many	TRBJ1-1	TRBV9	TRBD1	TGTGCCAGCAGCCCGACTAGGGGGACAGCGAACACTGAAGCTTTCTTT	CASSPTRGTANTEAFF
few	TRBJ2-3	TRBV7-2	TRBD2	TGTGCCAGCAGCTTAGAAGCGGGGGGCGCAGATACGCAGTATTTT	CASSLEAGGADTQYF
many	TRBJ2-3	TRBV7-9	TRBD2	TGTGCCAGCAGCCTACTAGCGGGGGGTACCCAGACAGATACGCAGTATTTT	CASSLLAGGTQTDTQYF
many	TRBJ2-7	TRBV20-1	-	TGCAGTGCCCACAGGGAGGCCTACGAGCAGTACTTC	CSAHREAYEQYF